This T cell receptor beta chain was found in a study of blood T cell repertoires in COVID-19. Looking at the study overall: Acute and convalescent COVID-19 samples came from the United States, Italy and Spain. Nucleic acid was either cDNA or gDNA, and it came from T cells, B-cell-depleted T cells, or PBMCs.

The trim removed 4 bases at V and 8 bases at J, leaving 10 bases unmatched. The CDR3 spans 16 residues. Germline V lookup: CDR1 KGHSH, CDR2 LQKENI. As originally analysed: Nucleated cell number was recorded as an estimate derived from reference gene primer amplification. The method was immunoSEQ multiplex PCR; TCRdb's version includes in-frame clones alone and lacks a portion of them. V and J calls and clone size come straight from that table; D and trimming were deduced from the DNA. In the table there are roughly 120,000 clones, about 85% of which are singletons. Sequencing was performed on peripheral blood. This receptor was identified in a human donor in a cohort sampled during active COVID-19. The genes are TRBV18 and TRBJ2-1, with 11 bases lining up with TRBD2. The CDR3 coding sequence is TGTGCCAGCTCACGGAAACTAGCGGGGGCCGAGGATGAGCAGTTCTTC. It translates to CASSRKLAGAEDEQFF.